The text below deals with one TCR beta chain. The data are from a study of OX40 agonist ivuxolimab in advanced cancers. CDR3 length: 13 residues. V gave up 6 bases and J gave up 7 bases, with 12 bases separating them. Germline CDR1 MDHEN, CDR2 SYDVKM. Libraries were prepared by immunoSEQ multiplex PCR; TCRdb keeps only in-frame clonotypes and omits some of them. The data contain under 65,000 clones, 84% of them singletons. Sequencing used CD4+ or CD8+ T cells sorted from blood, obtained in a trial of the OX40 agonist ivuxolimab. This chain joins TRBV28 and TRBJ1-4, with D possibly matching TRBD1 (5 bases). The receptor was derived from an adult with an advanced solid tumor such as melanoma, head and neck, liver or kidney cancer. CDR3 bases: TGTGCCAGCAGGGGTGAAACAGGTGAAAAACTGTTTTTT. This codes for CASRGETGEKLFF.